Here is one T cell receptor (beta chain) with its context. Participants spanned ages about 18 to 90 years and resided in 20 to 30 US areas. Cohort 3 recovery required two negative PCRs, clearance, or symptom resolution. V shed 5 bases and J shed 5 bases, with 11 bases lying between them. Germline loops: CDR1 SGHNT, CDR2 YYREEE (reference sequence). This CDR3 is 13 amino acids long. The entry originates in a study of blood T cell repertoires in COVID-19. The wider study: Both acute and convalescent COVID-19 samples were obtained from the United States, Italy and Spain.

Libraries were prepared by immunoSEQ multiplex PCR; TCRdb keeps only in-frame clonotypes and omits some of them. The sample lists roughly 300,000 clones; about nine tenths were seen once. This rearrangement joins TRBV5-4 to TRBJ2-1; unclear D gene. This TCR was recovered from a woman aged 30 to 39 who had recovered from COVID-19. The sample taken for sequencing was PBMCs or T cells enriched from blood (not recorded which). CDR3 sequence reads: CASSRITNNEQFF. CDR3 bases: TGTGCCAGCAGTCGAATTACAAACAATGAGCAGTTCTTC. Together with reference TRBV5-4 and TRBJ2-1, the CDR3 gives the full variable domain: ETGVTQSPTHLIKTRGQQVTLRCSSQSGHNTVSWYQQALGQGPQFIFQYYREEENGRGNFPPRFSGLQFPNYSSELNVNALELDDSALYLCASSRITNNEQFFGPGTRLTVL.